This T cell receptor (beta chain) is from a study of radiation and T cells in renal cell carcinoma. V shed 3 bases and J shed 0 bases, with 9 bases lying between them. Germline CDR1 is KGHSH and CDR2 is LQKENI. This CDR3 is 15 amino acids long. As to time point: blood 4 weeks post-SBRT, at nephrectomy. Treatment defined: 15 Gy SBRT to primary tumor, nephrectomy 4 weeks later. The assay was immunoSEQ multiplex PCR, and TCRdb's table has in-frame clones only and misses some. The sample holds 140,000 or so clones, 86% seen once. The specimen was blood, collected from a patient whose treatment included radiotherapy and nephrectomy. The chain joins TRBV18 to TRBJ1-5, with D tentatively TRBD1 (5 bases). The source of this sequence is a woman between 50 and 59 years old with renal cell carcinoma. The CDR3 DNA follows: TGTGCCAGCTCACCCCAGGGTATTAGCAATCAGCCCCAGCATTTT. Translation gives CASSPQGISNQPQHF.